The rows below give T cell receptor beta chains drawn from one sample of a study of T cells in Graves' hyperthyroidism and ophthalmopathy. TCRdb reanalysed the multiplex PCR reads using MiXCR and keeps one entry per CDR3 protein. The data contain around 600,000 distinct CDR3 sequences, 13% to 15% of them singletons. The source material was blood. These receptors were taken from a woman younger than 30 with Graves' ophthalmopathy. CDR3s include the opening cysteine and the closing phenylalanine or tryptophan. The order of the fields is clone size, J gene, D gene, V gene, CDR3 protein, CDR3 DNA. A D gene is named only where the DNA matches it firmly. Size values are once, few and many counts, or a class for expanded clones, and some rows have none.

many,TRBJ1-1,NA,TRBV12-5,CASGLVLPQEAFF,TGTGCTAGTGGTTTGGTACTTCCCCAGGAAGCTTTCTTT
many,TRBJ2-7,TRBD1,TRBV7-9,CAITRDRAYEQYF,TGTGCCATTACCCGGGACAGGGCTTACGAGCAGTACTTC
many,TRBJ2-3,TRBD2,TRBV2,CASFGLAGEWGRTDTQYF,TGTGCCAGCTTCGGACTAGCGGGAGAGTGGGGCCGCACAGATACGCAGTATTTT
few,TRBJ1-1,NA,TRBV5-6,CASSLVGSGRGDTEAFF,TGTGCCAGCAGCTTGGTAGGGTCCGGACGGGGGGACACTGAAGCTTTCTTT
many,TRBJ1-5,TRBD1,TRBV3-1,CASSQGPYRGGNQPQHF,TGTGCCAGCAGCCAAGGACCCTACAGGGGCGGCAATCAGCCCCAGCATTTT
many,TRBJ1-1,NA,TRBV7-3,CASSLSAGYTEAFF,TGTGCCAGCAGCTTATCGGCAGGCTACACTGAAGCTTTCTTT
few,TRBJ2-3,NA,TRBV28,CASSFPIQLQSSTDTQYF,TGTGCCAGCAGTTTTCCTATTCAGCTGCAGTCTAGCACAGATACGCAGTATTTT
many,TRBJ1-1,NA,TRBV18,CASSKRGGDTEAFF,TGTGCCAGCTCGAAACGGGGGGGGGACACTGAAGCTTTCTTT
few,TRBJ1-6,TRBD1,TRBV27,CASSLSGWPGGSPLHF,TGTGCCAGCAGTTTATCGGGTTGGCCAGGGGGATCACCCCTCCACTTT
many,TRBJ1-2,TRBD1,TRBV2,CASSRPTGGGGYTF,TGTGCCAGCAGTCGCCCGACAGGGGGAGGCGGCTACACCTTC
NA,TRBJ2-3,TRBD2,TRBV25-1,CASSRTGGQGFTDTQYF,TGTGCCAGCAGCCGGACGGGGGGGCAGGGATTCACAGATACGCAGTATTTT
NA,TRBJ2-5,NA,TRBV12-3/TRBV12-4,CASSYLPPALVWGSDQYF,TGTGCCAGCAGTTACCTCCCGCCAGCTCTGGTTTGGGGATCCGACCAGTACTTC
many,TRBJ2-1,NA,TRBV28,CASSLEQGRNEQFF,TGTGCCAGCAGTTTAGAACAGGGTAGGAATGAGCAGTTCTTC
many,TRBJ2-4,NA,TRBV13,CASSRQGENIQYF,TGTGCCAGCAGTCGCCAGGGTGAAAACATTCAGTACTTC
few,TRBJ2-5,TRBD1,TRBV5-5,CASSPGRDSSKETQYF,TGTGCCAGCAGCCCAGGCCGGGACAGTTCGAAAGAGACCCAGTACTTC
NA,TRBJ2-5,TRBD2,TRBV20-1,CSARGLAGSDPETQYF,TGCAGTGCTAGGGGACTAGCGGGATCTGATCCGGAGACCCAGTACTTC
NA,TRBJ2-5,TRBD1,TRBV19,CAPRTGQGQETQYF,TGTGCCCCGAGGACCGGACAGGGACAAGAGACCCAGTACTTC
NA,TRBJ2-1,TRBD2,TRBV11-1,CASSFSASGPSYNEQFF,TGCGCCAGCAGCTTCTCGGCTAGCGGGCCCTCCTACAATGAGCAGTTCTTC
few,TRBJ2-7,TRBD2,TRBV24-1,CATSVGGSGSNEQYF,TGTGCCACCAGTGTCGGCGGGAGCGGCTCGAACGAGCAGTACTTC
NA,TRBJ1-5,TRBD1,TRBV6-5,CASRLSGQGLVGNQPQHF,TGTGCCAGCCGTTTATCGGGACAGGGCCTTGTGGGGAATCAGCCCCAGCATTTT
many,TRBJ1-1,TRBD1,TRBV12-3/TRBV12-4,CASSLRDSEAFF,TGTGCCAGCAGTTTGAGGGACAGCGAAGCTTTCTTT
many,TRBJ2-7,NA,TRBV28,CASRRGQTLMTNWVHEQYF,TGTGCCAGCAGGCGGGGACAGACACTCATGACAAATTGGGTTCACGAGCAGTACTTC
many,TRBJ2-1,TRBD2,TRBV11-2,CASSLGWREGYNEQFF,TGTGCCAGCAGCTTAGGGTGGCGGGAGGGCTACAATGAGCAGTTCTTC
NA,TRBJ2-2,NA,TRBV14,CASSQRTWGRENGELFF,TGTGCCAGCAGCCAAAGGACCTGGGGCAGGGAGAACGGGGAGCTGTTTTTT
many,TRBJ1-1,NA,TRBV7-2,CACWDTLATEAFF,TGTGCCTGCTGGGACACCCTCGCGACTGAAGCTTTCTTT
many,TRBJ2-3,TRBD2,TRBV2,CASTGLAESLDTQYF,TGTGCCAGCACGGGACTAGCGGAATCCCTGGATACGCAGTATTTT
NA,TRBJ1-3,NA,TRBV28,CASRFGIGAGNTIYF,TGTGCCAGCAGGTTCGGGATAGGGGCTGGAAACACCATATATTTT
many,TRBJ2-7,NA,TRBV6-2/TRBV6-3,CASSYSGRRPYEQYF,TGTGCCAGCAGTTACTCGGGCAGGAGACCGTACGAGCAGTACTTC